These 8 T cell receptor beta chains were sequenced from one sample in a study of blood T cell repertoires in COVID-19. TCRdb's copy holds only in-frame clones and misses some; the assay was immunoSEQ multiplex PCR. The sample lists approximately 190,000 clones; 90% were seen once. The sample taken for sequencing was peripheral blood. Receptors were obtained from a man aged 50 to 59 with acute or convalescent COVID-19.

The chain links TRBV11-2 to TRBJ1-1; 9 bases agree with TRBD1. J lost 11 bases, V lost 8 bases, and 12 bases had no gene match. The CDR3 extends over 13 amino acids. Per the germline V gene, CDR1 is SGHAT and CDR2 is FQNNGV. The CDR3 DNA is TGTGCCAGCTTTACAGGGGGCGCCTTGGCGGCTTTCTTT. Translation gives CASFTGGALAAFF.

This rearrangement joins TRBV4-2 to TRBJ2-2; 7 nucleotides agree with TRBD2. V was pared by 1 base and J by 4 bases, with 6 bases of the junction left unmatched. The CDR3 consists of 16 residues. CDR1 is LGHNA, CDR2 YNFKEQ, per germline. The CDR3 here is CASSQVAGAGTGELFF. The DNA of the CDR3 is TGTGCCAGCAGCCAAGTGGCGGGAGCGGGCACCGGGGAGCTGTTTTTT.

The V gene is TRBV3-1 (or the pseudogene TRBV3-2), the J gene TRBJ2-2, with D tentatively TRBD1 (6 bases). Germline CDR1 reads LGHDT; CDR2 reads YNNKEL (reference sequence). Trimming removed 4 bases at V and 4 bases at J, with 13 bases between. The CDR3 is made up of 15 amino acids. The CDR3 here is CASSPGVGPTGELFF. In DNA form, the CDR3 reads TGTGCCAGCAGCCCAGGGGTGGGGCCCACCGGGGAGCTGTTTTTT.

V usage is TRBV15 and J usage is TRBJ2-1, with a possible D match to TRBD1 (6 bases). V gave up 3 bases and J gave up 4 bases, with 7 bases separating them. Germline V gene lookup returns CDR1 LNHNV and CDR2 YYDKDF (reference sequence). CDR3 size: 13 residues. The CDR3 protein is CATSRTGYNEQFF. Written as DNA, the CDR3 is TGTGCCACCAGCAGGACAGGTTACAATGAGCAGTTCTTC.

The J gene is TRBJ2-7, the V gene TRBV5-1; a possible D gene is TRBD1 (6 bases). The CDR3 has 15 residues. The V and J ends lost 0 bases and 1 base respectively, with 11 bases between them. The germline gives CDR1 SGHRS, CDR2 YFSETQ. In nucleotides, the CDR3 is TGCGCCAGCAGCTTGGCGACGGGGACATCCTACGAGCAGTACTTC. Translating gives CASSLATGTSYEQYF. Drawing the rest from reference TRBV5-1 and TRBJ2-7, the complete variable domain is KAGVTQTPRYLIKTRGQQVTLSCSPISGHRSVSWYQQTPGQGLQFLFEYFSETQRNKGNFPGRFSGRQFSNSRSEMNVSTLELGDSALYLCASSLATGTSYEQYFGPGTRLTVT.

As for this clone: Other DNA sequences in the same sample also yield this CDR3. The J gene is TRBJ2-2, the V gene TRBV9, with D possibly being TRBD1 (5 bases). Germline V lookup: CDR1 SGDLS, CDR2 YYNGEE. Trimming took 0 bases from V and 1 from J, leaving 10 bases between them. The CDR3 is 16 amino acids. The CDR3 sequence is CASSVGPQGNTGELFF. In DNA form, the CDR3 reads TGTGCCAGCAGCGTAGGTCCCCAGGGGAACACCGGGGAGCTGTTTTTT.

J is TRBJ2-1 and V is TRBV7-3; 7 bases line up with TRBD2. J lost 2 bases, V lost 3 bases, and 4 bases had no gene match. This CDR3 spans 15 amino acids. Germline CDR1 is SGHTA and CDR2 is FQGTGA. The CDR3 sequence: CASSLGLAAYNEQFF. The CDR3 DNA follows: TGTGCCAGCAGCTTGGGCCTAGCGGCCTACAATGAGCAGTTCTTC.

The rearrangement uses TRBV5-6 and TRBJ1-6; 7 nucleotides align to TRBD1. Germline V gene data show CDR1 as SGHDT and CDR2 as YYEEEE. V lost 1 base to trimming and J lost 3 bases; unmatched junction nucleotides: 1. This CDR3 contains 15 residues. The CDR3 DNA sequence: TGTGCCAGCAGCTTGACAGGGGACTATAATTCACCCCTCCACTTT. Amino acid sequence: CASSLTGDYNSPLHF. The full variable domain, in which reference TRBV5-6 and TRBJ1-6 provide the parts outside the CDR3, is DAGVTQSPTHLIKTRGQQVTLRCSPKSGHDTVSWYQQALGQGPQFIFQYYEEEERQRGNFPDRFSGHQFPNYSSELNVNALLLGDSALYLCASSLTGDYNSPLHFGNGTRLTVT.